These T cell receptor beta chains were read from a single sample in a study of OX40 agonist ivuxolimab in advanced cancers. Profiled with immunoSEQ multiplex PCR; TCRdb holds only in-frame clones, not every one. The sample lists 60,000 to 75,000 clones; 80% to 85% were seen once. Sample: CD4+ or CD8+ T cells sorted from blood, taken in a trial of the OX40 agonist ivuxolimab. These receptors all come from an adult with an advanced solid tumor such as melanoma, head and neck, liver or kidney cancer. CDR3s include the opening cysteine and the closing phenylalanine or tryptophan. D genes are given only for firm matches. Not every row has a clone size; where given, it reads once, few, many or a size class.

V,length,D,size,J,DNA,CDR3
TRBV5-1,13,-,-,TRBJ1-1,TGCGCCAGCAGCTTGGGTCCACTTCGGTTTGCTTTCTTT,CASSLGPLRFAFF
TRBV6-6,15,-,-,TRBJ2-7,TGTGCCAGCAGTTACTCGGCAGGGGGGCGGTACGAGCAGTACTTC,CASSYSAGGRYEQYF
TRBV6-5,15,-,-,TRBJ1-1,TGTGCCAGCCGCAACCTCGACGGGTTGAACACTGAAGCTTTCTTT,CASRNLDGLNTEAFF
TRBV4-3,18,-,-,TRBJ2-3,TGCGCCAGCAGTCCCCGGTTTCTCGGATGGGTCGCGGCAGATACGCAGTATTTT,CASSPRFLGWVAADTQYF
TRBV18,15,TRBD1,-,TRBJ1-5,TGTGCCAGCTCACTGGGACAGGAGGGGGGTCAGCCCCAGCATTTT,CASSLGQEGGQPQHF
TRBV12-5,17,-,-,TRBJ2-1,TGTGCTAGTGGTTTGGACCCCTGGACAGACTCCTACAATGAGCAGTTCTTC,CASGLDPWTDSYNEQFF
TRBV7-2,17,-,-,TRBJ1-6,TGTGCCAGCAGCTTAGTCGGAACGGGACTCTATAATTCACCCCTCCACTTT,CASSLVGTGLYNSPLHF
TRBV6-6,14,-,-,TRBJ2-5,TGTGCCAGCAGTTACTCAGTTAACCAAGAGACCCAGTACTTC,CASSYSVNQETQYF
TRBV28,14,TRBD1,once,TRBJ1-4,TGTGCCAGCAGTTTACAGGGGGCGGTTGAAAAACTGTTTTTT,CASSLQGAVEKLFF
TRBV28,15,TRBD1,-,TRBJ1-1,TGTGCCAGCAGTTTAGGGGGGACAGGGAACACTGAAGCTTTCTTT,CASSLGGTGNTEAFF
TRBV19,16,TRBD1,-,TRBJ1-5,TGTGCCAGTAGGACCGGACAGGGCGAGGGCAATCAGCCCCAGCATTTT,CASRTGQGEGNQPQHF
TRBV7-9,15,-,few,TRBJ2-5,TGTGCCAGCAGCTCTACAGGGAATAGCGGGGAGACCCAGTACTTC,CASSSTGNSGETQYF
TRBV27,15,-,-,TRBJ1-2,TGTGCCAGCAGTTCCGTGACCGGGGGCACCTATGGCTACACCTTC,CASSSVTGGTYGYTF
TRBV2,15,-,-,TRBJ2-2,TGTGCCAGCAGCCCCAATACAGACTCCACCGGGGAGCTGTTTTTT,CASSPNTDSTGELFF
TRBV5-6,13,-,-,TRBJ1-1,TGTGCCAGCAGCGAAACAGGGATAGCTGAAGCTTTCTTT,CASSETGIAEAFF
TRBV2,15,-,-,TRBJ2-2,TGTGCCAGCAGTCGGACTTTCAGGGGTACCGGGGAGCTGTTTTTT,CASSRTFRGTGELFF
TRBV7-9,15,-,few,TRBJ2-7,TGTGCCAGCAGCACCCGGAGGGGGCAATCCTACGAGCAGTACTTC,CASSTRRGQSYEQYF
TRBV5-1,14,TRBD1,-,TRBJ1-1,TGCGCCAGCAGCTCTCAAGGGGGCGGCACTGAAGCTTTCTTT,CASSSQGGGTEAFF
TRBV7-3,13,-,-,TRBJ1-6,TGTGCCAGCAGCTTGGGGGGCGATTCACCCCTCCACTTT,CASSLGGDSPLHF
TRBV4-2,18,TRBD2,-,TRBJ2-1,TGTGCCAGCAGCCAAGAGCTAGCGGGGGCCTCGCCTTACAATGAGCAGTTCTTC,CASSQELAGASPYNEQFF
TRBV7-9,13,TRBD1,-,TRBJ2-1,TGTGCCAGCAGCTTGGATGGGACAGTCGAGCAGTTCTTC,CASSLDGTVEQFF
TRBV7-4,11,-,once,TRBJ2-1,TGTGCTACCCTGGGGTACAATGAGCAGTTCTTC,CATLGYNEQFF
TRBV19,14,-,-,TRBJ1-2,TGTGCCAGTAGTTCACAGGGATTTAACTATGGCTACACCTTC,CASSSQGFNYGYTF
TRBV9,16,-,-,TRBJ2-6,TGTGCCAGCAGCGTAGGACAGGCCCCTGGCGCCAACGTCCTGACTTTC,CASSVGQAPGANVLTF
TRBV6-5,12,-,-,TRBJ1-2,TGTGCCAGCACCGAGGGACCGCGCGGCTACACCTTC,CASTEGPRGYTF
TRBV18,14,-,-,TRBJ1-2,TGTGCCAGCTCAGTTACAGGGAGTGACTATGGCTACACCTTC,CASSVTGSDYGYTF
TRBV6-5,13,-,few,TRBJ2-1,TGTGCCAGCAGTTCCACATTCAGGGGTGAGCAGTTCTTC,CASSSTFRGEQFF
TRBV9,14,-,-,TRBJ1-2,TGTGCCAGCAGCGTACAACAGGGCAACTATGGCTACACCTTC,CASSVQQGNYGYTF
TRBV5-1,14,-,-,TRBJ2-1,TGCGCCAGCAGCTTCCGTAACGGAGCAAATGAGCAGTTCTTC,CASSFRNGANEQFF
TRBV6-4,15,-,-,TRBJ2-2,TGTGCCAGCAGTGCCTCGGGGGTCGACACCGGGGAGCTGTTTTTT,CASSASGVDTGELFF
TRBV5-6,15,TRBD1,-,TRBJ2-7,TGTGCCAGCAGCCTCCGGGACAGGGGGTCTAGCGAGCAGTACTTC,CASSLRDRGSSEQYF
TRBV18,13,-,-,TRBJ2-7,TGTGCCAGCTCACCAAGTCCTGGAAGGGAGCAGTACTTC,CASSPSPGREQYF
TRBV2,12,-,few,TRBJ2-5,TGTGCCAGCAAAAGGGGTGGAGAGACCCAGTACTTC,CASKRGGETQYF
TRBV10-3,13,-,-,TRBJ1-2,TGTGCCATCAGGGACAAAGGGCACTATGGCTACACCTTC,CAIRDKGHYGYTF
TRBV30,16,TRBD1,-,TRBJ1-3,TGTGCCTGGAGTGCATTGGACAGGGAAGTTGGAAACACCATATATTTT,CAWSALDREVGNTIYF
TRBV5-1,14,TRBD1,once,TRBJ2-5,TGCGCCAGCAGCTTGCGACAGGGTAAAGAGACCCAGTACTTC,CASSLRQGKETQYF
TRBV5-4,14,TRBD1,few,TRBJ1-2,TGTGCCAGCAGCCCGGGACAGGGAGACTATGGCTACACCTTC,CASSPGQGDYGYTF
TRBV11-2,15,TRBD1,-,TRBJ2-2,TGTGCCAGCAGCTGGGACAGGGAACCTGCCGGGGAGCTGTTTTTT,CASSWDREPAGELFF
TRBV11-2,15,TRBD2,-,TRBJ2-7,TGTGCCAGCAGCTCTCCGGGACTAGCGTCCTACGAGCAGTACTTC,CASSSPGLASYEQYF
TRBV15,14,TRBD1,once,TRBJ2-7,TGTGCCACCAGCAAAACCGGGACAGCCTACGAGCAGTACTTC,CATSKTGTAYEQYF
TRBV4-3,15,TRBD1,-,TRBJ2-7,TGCGCCAGCAGCGTATCCGGGACAGGGGTCTACGAGCAGTACTTC,CASSVSGTGVYEQYF